This T cell receptor (beta chain) was sequenced in a study of T cells in localized non-small cell lung cancer. Clones were read by immunoSEQ multiplex PCR, and TCRdb kept only the in-frame ones, dropping some. The sample records 2,500 to 3,500 clones, roughly 24% being singletons. CDR1 and CDR2 from the germline V gene are SGHNT and YENEEA. This CDR3 contains 16 residues. Trimming left V 4 bases short and J 1 base short, with 13 bases between. The genes are TRBV11-3 and TRBJ2-2; no definite D call. The sequencing used normal lung tissue next to the tumor, collected before any cancer treatment. This TCR derives from a male donor aged 60 or over with stage II lung adenocarcinoma. CDR3 sequence (DNA): TGTGCCAGCAGCTACATGGTGTCTGTGAACACCGGGGAGCTGTTTTTT. It encodes CASSYMVSVNTGELFF.